What follows are 32 T cell receptor beta chains derived from one specimen sequenced in a study of beta chain features in type 1 diabetes. General observations from the study: Type 1 diabetes patients showed a moderate but significant shortening of TCRB CDR3s in all four CD4+ subsets.

Since all of the isolated RNA was reverse transcribed, expressed TCRB transcripts were what got sequenced. Profiling relied on immunoSEQ multiplex PCR, and the TCRdb table lists in-frame clones only, not all of them. In the table there are 500,000 to 850,000 clones, over 13% of which are singletons. No antigen is known for these receptors. Sequenced material: naive CD4+ T cells from blood. These TCRs come from a man aged 18-30 years with type 1 diabetes.

As DNA, the CDR3 is TGTGCCAGCAGCACACGACTAGCGCGGGAGACCCAGTACTTC. This codes for CASSTRLARETQYF. This chain joins TRBV7-8 and TRBJ2-5, with 8 positions matching TRBD2. V dropped 5 bases and J dropped 5; count of bases not matched to a gene: 7. CDR1 is SGHVS, CDR2 FQNEAQ, per germline. This CDR3 contains 14 residues.

The chain uses TRBV6-5 and TRBJ2-4; D not resolved. V lost 2 bases and J lost 9, with 8 bases in between. The germline V gene has CDR1 MNHEY and CDR2 SVGAGI. The CDR3 sequence is 12 residues long. The CDR3 loop reads CASSYGEGIQYF. CDR3 DNA: TGTGCCAGCAGTTACGGGGAAGGCATTCAGTACTTC.

The rearrangement links TRBV27 to TRBJ1-2; 7 bases agree with TRBD1. The V segment lost 6 bases and the J segment 7 bases; nucleotides outside the gene matches: 8. The CDR3 runs 13 residues. Germline V gene lookup returns CDR1 MNHEY and CDR2 SMNVEV (reference sequence). The CDR3 DNA reads TGTGCCAGCAGCCTGGACAGGTTCAGTGGCTACACCTTC. Amino acids: CASSLDRFSGYTF.

Comments on this clone: Distinct nucleotide sequences in the sample also encode this CDR3. This chain connects TRBV7-2 to TRBJ2-3, with 10 bases matching TRBD1. The CDR3 totals 16 residues. J was trimmed by 1 base and V by 1 base; bases with no gene match: 2. Per the germline V gene, CDR1 is SGHTA and CDR2 is FQGNSA. The CDR3 spells CASSLVGTGGTDTQYF. CDR3 DNA sequence: TGTGCCAGCAGCTTAGTGGGGACAGGGGGCACAGATACGCAGTATTTT.

This clone was picked up a small number of times. The chain has TRBV9 and TRBJ2-7; 14 bases agree with TRBD2. CDR1 SGDLS and CDR2 YYNGEE come from the germline V gene. V trimming: 3 bases; J trimming: 6 bases; junction bases outside the gene matches: 8. The CDR3 sequence is 16 residues long. This CDR3 reads CASSASGLAGGFEQYF. DNA for the CDR3: TGTGCCAGCAGCGCCAGCGGACTAGCGGGAGGTTTCGAGCAGTACTTC.

The V gene is TRBV5-1, the J gene TRBJ2-3, with D perhaps assigned TRBD1 or TRBD2 (5 bases each). V shed 0 bases and J shed 6 bases, with 20 bases lying between them. CDR1 SGHRS and CDR2 YFSETQ come from the germline V gene. This CDR3 is 17 amino acids long. Here the CDR3 reads CASSLAGGHRGGDTQYF. The DNA for the CDR3 is TGCGCCAGCAGCTTGGCCGGAGGACATAGGGGCGGGGATACGCAGTATTTT.

The table lists this clone with a few counts. The J gene is TRBJ2-7, the V gene TRBV29-1; 9 nucleotides match TRBD1. This CDR3 has 14 residues. Germline V gene data show CDR1 as SQVTM and CDR2 as ANQGSEA. V shed 4 bases and J 2 bases; nucleotides not matched to a gene: 6. This chain's CDR3 is CSVATTGGPYEQYF. The DNA of the CDR3 is TGCAGCGTTGCTACGACAGGGGGGCCCTACGAGCAGTACTTC.

This clone appeared a few times. V and J are TRBV29-1 and TRBJ2-7, with 8 nucleotides matching TRBD2. This CDR3 is built from 16 residues. Germline CDR1 SQVTM, CDR2 ANQGSEA. Losses at the gene ends were 2 bases for V and 5 bases for J; bases not matched to a gene: 14. The CDR3 DNA reads TGCAGCGTTGAACACTCGGGGCGGGAGGTCCCTGACGAGCAGTACTTC. Translation gives CSVEHSGREVPDEQYF.

This clone has more than one count but fewer than ten. The chain is built from TRBV5-6 and TRBJ2-5; no reliable D call. V lost 0 bases, J lost 4 bases, and 4 bases lay in between. Germline CDR1 SGHDT, CDR2 YYEEEE. The CDR3 runs to 12 residues. The DNA of the CDR3 is TGTGCCAGCAGCTTGGCCGGAGAGACCCAGTACTTC. Translated: CASSLAGETQYF.

The chain couples TRBV27 to TRBJ1-2, with D tentatively TRBD1 (5 bases). CDR3 length: 14 amino acids. Germline lookup yields CDR1 MNHEY and CDR2 SMNVEV (reference sequence). V lost 2 bases and J lost 6, with 13 bases in between. This CDR3 is CASSLTGRGDGYTF. The CDR3 coding sequence is TGTGCCAGCAGTTTAACGGGAAGGGGTGATGGCTACACCTTC.

The V call is TRBV5-1, the J call TRBJ2-7, with D possibly being TRBD2 (6 bases). V lost 0 bases, J lost 2 bases, and 12 bases lay in between. Germline CDR1 and CDR2: SGHRS and YFSETQ. The CDR3 runs to 15 residues. The CDR3 DNA reads TGCGCCAGCAGCTTGGCATCCAGCGGGCCCTACGAGCAGTACTTC. Its translation is CASSLASSGPYEQYF.

A few counts support this clone. The V call is TRBV7-2, the J call TRBJ2-7; a weak D match, TRBD2 (6 bases). This CDR3 is built from 16 residues. CDR1 and CDR2 from the germline V gene are SGHTA and FQGNSA. V lost 6 bases and J lost 3, with 21 bases in between. CDR3 sequence reads: CASRVGGGLALYEQYF. CDR3 sequence (DNA): TGTGCCAGCAGGGTGGGCGGAGGGCTTGCGCTCTACGAGCAGTACTTC. Full variable domain (remainder filled in from reference TRBV7-2 and TRBJ2-7): GAGVSQSPSNKVTEKGKDVELRCDPISGHTALYWYRQSLGQGLEFLIYFQGNSAPDKSGLPSDRFSAERTGGSVSTLTIQRTQQEDSAVYLCASRVGGGLALYEQYFGPGTRLTVT.

This clone was observed a few times. This sequence joins TRBV5-1 and TRBJ2-1; no clear D. Trimming removed 0 bases at V and 5 bases at J, with 9 bases between. Germline CDR1 SGHRS, CDR2 YFSETQ. The CDR3 has 14 residues. CDR3 protein: CASSLGTDDNEQFF. CDR3 sequence (DNA): TGCGCCAGCAGCTTGGGGACGGATGACAATGAGCAGTTCTTC.

This clone was counted only a few times. The V and J genes are TRBV5-1 and TRBJ2-7, with D tentatively TRBD1 or TRBD2 (5 bases each). V was shortened by 0 bases and J by 6 bases, with 10 bases between the two germline ends. Germline CDR1 is SGHRS and CDR2 is YFSETQ. The CDR3 spans 13 residues. The CDR3: CASSLVVGREQYF. DNA of the CDR3: TGCGCCAGCAGCTTGGTGGTGGGACGCGAGCAGTACTTC.

The chain uses TRBV4-1 and TRBJ1-1, with 7 bases that match TRBD1. This CDR3 comprises 14 residues. V was pared by 4 bases and J by 1 base, with 3 bases of the junction left unmatched. Germline CDR1 is MGHRA and CDR2 is YSYEKL. The DNA of the CDR3 is TGCGCCAGCAGCCGGGACAGACAGAACACTGAAGCTTTCTTT. It translates to CASSRDRQNTEAFF.

This clone came up a few times. Within the sample, other DNA sequences also encode this same CDR3. This chain uses TRBV28 with TRBJ2-7; D call uncertain. CDR3 size: 11 residues. V shed 4 bases and J shed 3 bases, with 4 bases lying between them. In germline, CDR1 is MDHEN, CDR2 SYDVKM. In nucleotides, the CDR3 is TGTGCCAGCAGTTCCCGCTACGAGCAGTACTTC. Encoded protein: CASSSRYEQYF.

This clone was observed a few times. The chain uses TRBV7-2 and TRBJ2-7; 12 bases fit TRBD2. CDR3 length equals 16 residues. Germline-derived CDR1 and CDR2 are SGHTA and FQGNSA. V was pared by 6 bases and J by 3 bases, with 9 bases of the junction left unmatched. The CDR3 protein is CASSSGTSGYYYEQYF. The CDR3 DNA reads TGTGCCAGCAGTTCTGGGACTAGCGGGTACTACTACGAGCAGTACTTC. Full variable domain (remainder filled in from reference TRBV7-2 and TRBJ2-7): GAGVSQSPSNKVTEKGKDVELRCDPISGHTALYWYRQSLGQGLEFLIYFQGNSAPDKSGLPSDRFSAERTGGSVSTLTIQRTQQEDSAVYLCASSSGTSGYYYEQYFGPGTRLTVT.

The rearrangement uses TRBV30 and TRBJ2-3; D gene ambiguous. Germline assignment: CDR1 GTSNPN and CDR2 SVGIG (reference sequence). The CDR3 is 13 amino acids. Trimming cost V 5 bases and J 5 bases, with 14 bases left between them. CDR3 amino acids: CAWGLLSGDTQYF. For the CDR3, the DNA is TGTGCCTGGGGCCTCTTATCGGGAGATACGCAGTATTTT.

This clone was counted between two and nine times. The gene calls are TRBV30 and TRBJ1-4, with a possible D match to TRBD1 (6 bases). The CDR3 length is 13 residues. CDR1 and CDR2 from the germline V gene are GTSNPN and SVGIG (reference sequence). V was shortened by 3 bases and J by 6 bases, with 11 bases between the two germline ends. CDR3 loop: CAWSVGADEKLFF. The CDR3 bases are TGTGCCTGGAGCGTGGGGGCTGATGAAAAACTGTTTTTT.

This clone has a handful of counts. The V and J genes are TRBV21-1 and TRBJ2-5; the D call of TRBD2 is as the table states it, not checked on the DNA. TRBV21-1 is annotated as a pseudogene. CDR3 size: 13 residues. The CDR3 reads CASVDPRAETQYF. The CDR3 coding sequence is TGTGCCAGCGTAGATCCGCGAGCAGAGACCCAGTACTTC.

The chain employs TRBV2 and TRBJ2-5; no clear D gene. The length of the CDR3 is 14 residues. The V gene's germline CDR1 is SNHLY and CDR2 FYNNEI. Trimming pared 2 bases from V and 5 bases from J, leaving 12 bases between. The CDR3 loop reads CASSEITVGETQYF. The DNA for the CDR3 is TGTGCCAGCAGTGAAATTACAGTCGGGGAGACCCAGTACTTC.

DNA of the CDR3: TGTGCCAGCGGGACACCCCAGGTCGAGACCCAGTACTTC. Protein sequence: CASGTPQVETQYF. The chain links TRBV6-5 to TRBJ2-5, with D perhaps matching TRBD1 (6 bases). Germline lookup yields CDR1 MNHEY and CDR2 SVGAGI. CDR3 size: 13 residues. Trimming shortened V by 8 bases and J by 5 bases, and 15 bases separated the two germline ends.

This clone showed up just a few times. The chain recombines TRBV5-4 with TRBJ1-2, with D uncertain. CDR3 length equals 14 residues. CDR1 is SGHNT, CDR2 YYREEE, per germline (reference sequence). The ends were cut back, 0 bases at V and 7 bases at J, with 13 bases in the middle. Written as DNA, the CDR3 is TGTGCCAGCAGCTTGGCTAATGTCATGGGTGGCTACACCTTC. Translated, it gives CASSLANVMGGYTF.

V and J are TRBV13 and TRBJ1-2; 7 positions agree with TRBD1. Germline CDR1 PRHDT, CDR2 FYEKMQ (reference sequence). J was trimmed by 4 bases and V by 4 bases; bases with no gene match: 3. The CDR3 is 13 amino acids. Written as DNA, the CDR3 is TGTGCCAGCAGCTCCAGGGGGATCTATGGCTACACCTTC. This gives the protein CASSSRGIYGYTF. The entire variable domain, with the rest obtained from reference TRBV13 and TRBJ1-2, is as follows: AAGVIQSPRHLIKEKRETATLKCYPIPRHDTVYWYQQGPGQDPQFLISFYEKMQSDKGSIPDRFSAQQFSDYHSELNMSSLELGDSALYFCASSSRGIYGYTFGSGTRLTVV.

The chain employs TRBV6-6 and TRBJ1-1; no firm D call. The germline V gene has CDR1 MNHNY and CDR2 SVGAGI (reference sequence). CDR3 size: 12 residues. The V and J ends lost 7 bases and 3 bases respectively, with 9 bases between them. CDR3 in DNA: TGTGCCAGCATCAAGGGAGACACTGAAGCTTTCTTT. It specifies CASIKGDTEAFF.

The V gene is TRBV9, the J gene TRBJ1-5; D is unresolved. V was cut by 7 bases and J by 0 bases, with 8 bases left in between. Germline CDR1 SGDLS, CDR2 YYNGEE. The CDR3 is 13 amino acids. The CDR3 DNA reads as TGTGCCAGCTCTACGTATAGCAATCAGCCCCAGCATTTT. Protein product: CASSTYSNQPQHF.

This clone was counted between two and nine times. The chain links TRBV28 to TRBJ2-1; D tentatively fits TRBD1 or TRBD2 (5 bases each). Trimming took 3 bases from V and 10 from J, leaving 13 bases between them. Germline values: CDR1 MDHEN, CDR2 SYDVKM. CDR3 length equals 13 residues. In DNA form, the CDR3 reads TGTGCCAGCAGTTTTTCGAGGGGCGGAGAGCAGTTCTTC. The encoded protein is CASSFSRGGEQFF.

This clone was seen only a few times. The CDR3 here is CASSLSRASGTSVQYF. The DNA for the CDR3 is TGCGCCAGCAGTCTTTCCCGGGCTAGCGGGACGAGCGTGCAGTATTTT. The chain couples TRBV5-1 to TRBJ2-3, with TRBD2 identical over 9 bases. V lost 5 bases to trimming and J lost 11 bases; unmatched junction nucleotides: 18. The length of the CDR3 is 16 residues. Germline CDR1 reads SGHRS; CDR2 reads YFSETQ.

This clone was seen a handful of times. CDR3 in amino acids: CASNLGGSIYGYTF. The DNA for the CDR3 is TGTGCCAGCAACCTAGGGGGCTCCATCTATGGCTACACCTTC. This rearrangement joins TRBV28 to TRBJ1-2; 7 positions match TRBD1. The CDR3 sequence is 14 residues long. Looked up from germline, CDR1 is MDHEN and CDR2 is SYDVKM. V lost 7 bases and J lost 4; bases outside the gene matches: 9.

The rearrangement links TRBV5-1 to TRBJ1-5, with D possibly TRBD1 on 5 matching bases. This CDR3 region has 16 residues. Between the trimmed V and J ends, which lost 4 bases and 0 bases, there was a span of 14 bases. Germline V gene data show CDR1 as SGHRS and CDR2 as YFSETQ. This chain's CDR3 is CASSLMGPSSNQPQHF. The CDR3 nucleotides read TGCGCCAGCAGCCTTATGGGACCGAGTAGCAATCAGCCCCAGCATTTT.

V usage is TRBV11-2 and J usage is TRBJ2-6, with 8 bases aligning to TRBD1. CDR1 and CDR2 from the germline V gene are SGHAT and FQNNGV. Trimming removed 2 bases from V and 6 bases from J; junction bases left unmatched: 6. CDR3 length: 16 amino acids. The CDR3 is CASSLRQQGVANVLTF. CDR3 DNA: TGTGCCAGCAGCTTACGCCAACAGGGGGTGGCCAACGTCCTGACTTTC.

Concerning this clone itself: The DNA is omitted, as the CDR3 cannot be located on it reliably, and the CDR3 follows TCRdb's listing. V gene TRBV30 combines with J gene TRBJ1-2. In germline, CDR1 is GTSNPN, CDR2 SVGIG (reference sequence). With termini counted, the CDR3 has 13 amino acids. The CDR3 sequence: CAWSVFGGGANTF.